The next 21 T cell receptor beta chains were all read from a single sample in a study of blood T cell repertoires in COVID-19 (dated by TCRdb to the early 2020s). Libraries were prepared through the immunoSEQ multiplex PCR assay. The immuneACCESS repertoire file appears here via TCRdb, limited to in-frame rearrangements. These files lack a portion of the clones; in checked studies, under half of the deficit traces to unresolved V genes, and the cause of the others is not known. The sample table contains around 260,000 clones; only one count was recorded for approximately 90% of them. The ten largest clonotypes hold 3.6% of the sample. Sequencing was carried out using peripheral blood. The source is a man between 18 and 35 years old with active or convalescent COVID-19.

The chain recombines TRBV11-2 with TRBJ2-2; D is unresolved. The CDR3 covers 15 residues. V was shortened by 5 bases and J by 5 bases, with 15 bases between the two germline ends. Per the germline V gene, CDR1 is SGHAT and CDR2 is FQNNGV. The CDR3 DNA reads as TGTGCCAGCAGCGGCGAACTAAGTTGGACCGGGGAGCTGTTTTTT. This translates into CASSGELSWTGELFF. Complete variable domain (other parts from reference TRBV11-2 and TRBJ2-2): EAGVAQSPRYKIIEKRQSVAFWCNPISGHATLYWYQQILGQGPKLLIQFQNNGVVDDSQLPKDRFSAERLKGVDSTLKIQPAKLEDSAVYLCASSGELSWTGELFFGEGSRLTVL.

This clone was observed once. J is TRBJ2-3 and V is TRBV19; TRBD2 matches 10 bases. The CDR3 length is 16 residues. Germline loops: CDR1 LNHDA, CDR2 SQIVND (reference sequence). V was pared by 7 bases and J by 6 bases, with 13 bases of the junction left unmatched. The CDR3 reads CASTPVGLTSGDTQYF. In DNA, the CDR3 is TGTGCCAGTACCCCGGTAGGGTTGACTAGCGGGGATACGCAGTATTTT. Drawing the rest from reference TRBV19 and TRBJ2-3, the complete variable domain is DGGITQSPKYLFRKEGQNVTLSCEQNLNHDAMYWYRQDPGQGLRLIYYSQIVNDFQKGDIAEGYSVSREKKESFPLTVTSAQKNPTAFYLCASTPVGLTSGDTQYFGPGTRLTVL.

The chain is built from TRBV4-1 and TRBJ2-1; D perhaps matches TRBD2 (6 bases). The CDR3 extends over 19 amino acids. Germline V gene lookup returns CDR1 MGHRA and CDR2 YSYEKL. Trimming took off 0 bases at V and 3 bases at J, with 21 bases between the two ends. For the CDR3, the DNA is TGCGCCAGCAGCCAAGATACTTCGGCGGACTACCAATTCTACAATGAGCAGTTCTTC. Encoded protein: CASSQDTSADYQFYNEQFF.

J is TRBJ2-3 and V is TRBV4-1; D unresolved. This CDR3 spans 14 amino acids. Between the trimmed V and J ends, which lost 0 bases and 2 bases, there was a span of 6 bases. CDR1 MGHRA and CDR2 YSYEKL come from the germline V gene. The CDR3 coding sequence is TGCGCCAGCAGCCAAGATACGGTCACAGATACGCAGTATTTT. This sequence encodes CASSQDTVTDTQYF.

The chain recombines TRBV21-1 with TRBJ2-7; TRBD1 reflects the table's D call only, with no check against the DNA. TRBV21-1 is a recognized pseudogene. This CDR3 has 17 residues. The CDR3 nucleotides read TGTGCCAGCGACGATGGCGGTAGGGGGCGCGGTGTCTACGAGCAGTACTTC. Amino acid sequence: CASDDGGRGRGVYEQYF.

V gene TRBV6-2 or TRBV6-3 combines with J gene TRBJ1-2; 11 bases match TRBD1. Trimming at V came to 0 bases and at J to 4 bases, leaving 4 bases not matched to a gene. Germline V gene lookup returns CDR1 MNHEY and CDR2 SVGEGT. The length of the CDR3 is 16 residues. CDR3 nucleotides: TGTGCCAGCAGTTACTCGGGACAGGGGGATGTCTATGGCTACACCTTC. It specifies CASSYSGQGDVYGYTF.

This chain connects TRBV9 to TRBJ2-7; perhaps TRBD1 as D (6 bases). The germline V and J ends were trimmed by 3 bases and 3 bases, with 16 bases remaining between them. Germline CDR1 and CDR2: SGDLS and YYNGEE. The CDR3 contains 15 residues. CDR3 sequence (DNA): TGTGCCAGCAGCGCAAGCGCAGGGGTGATCTACGAGCAGTACTTC. This encodes CASSASAGVIYEQYF.

This chain uses TRBV6-1 with TRBJ2-5, with a tentative D call TRBD1 (5 bases). CDR1 is MNHNS and CDR2 is SASEGT in the germline V gene. V lost 2 bases and J lost 2, with 18 bases in between. The CDR3 runs 17 residues. The CDR3 DNA reads as TGTGCCAGCAGTGAAAGTAAGGGAAGGACATTACAAGAGACCCAGTACTTC. Translation gives CASSESKGRTLQETQYF.

In this sample, this clone turned up once. The same CDR3 also results from other DNA sequences found in this sample. The CDR3 coding sequence is TGTGCCAGCAGCGCCACCTACGAGCAGTACTTC. Protein product: CASSATYEQYF. The V call is TRBV9, the J call TRBJ2-7; no clear D. The germline V gene encodes CDR1 SGDLS and CDR2 YYNGEE. The length of the CDR3 is 11 residues. The V end was cut by 3 bases, the J end by 2 bases, with 3 bases between.

The V gene is TRBV7-3, the J gene TRBJ2-3; possible D gene TRBD1, 5 bases. Per germline, CDR1 SGHTA and CDR2 FQGTGA. V lost 3 bases, J lost 3 bases, and 10 bases lay in between. The length of the CDR3 is 14 residues. The chain's CDR3 is CASSFSGMTDTQYF. The CDR3, as DNA: TGTGCCAGCAGCTTCTCAGGGATGACAGATACGCAGTATTTT.

V usage is TRBV5-1 and J usage is TRBJ1-4; the D is unclear. There are 13 residues in the CDR3. V dropped 3 bases and J dropped 8 bases, with 11 bases sitting between them. Germline assignment: CDR1 SGHRS and CDR2 YFSETQ. The CDR3 is CASSSQDNEKLFF. In DNA, the CDR3 is TGCGCCAGCAGCTCCCAGGATAACGAAAAACTGTTTTTT.

This chain connects TRBV11-3 to TRBJ2-3, with 7 positions matching TRBD2. Germline V gives CDR1 SGHNT, CDR2 YENEEA. V trimming: 3 bases; J trimming: 2 bases; junction bases outside the gene matches: 2. The CDR3 is made up of 14 amino acids. The CDR3, as DNA: TGTGCCAGCAGCTTTGCGGGAGTCACAGATACGCAGTATTTT. Its protein product is CASSFAGVTDTQYF.

J is TRBJ2-5 and V is TRBV15; TRBD1 is a possible D gene (5 bases). The V gene lost 0 bases and the J gene lost 4 bases, with 6 bases spanning the gap. The germline gives CDR1 LNHNV, CDR2 YYDKDF (reference sequence). The CDR3 runs 13 residues. This chain's CDR3 is CATSRDRVETQYF. CDR3 nucleotide sequence: TGTGCCACCAGCAGAGACAGGGTAGAGACCCAGTACTTC.

The chain links TRBV29-1 to TRBJ1-5; D perhaps matches TRBD1 (6 bases). In germline, CDR1 is SQVTM, CDR2 ANQGSEA. V was pared by 4 bases and J by 7 bases, with 14 bases between. This CDR3 region has 13 residues. In nucleotides, the CDR3 is TGCAGCGTTGTCGTGGCAGGGGAACAGCCCCAGCATTTT. This translates into CSVVVAGEQPQHF.

The chain carries TRBV9 and TRBJ1-1; D not certain. The CDR3 runs 15 residues. Between the trimmed V and J ends, which lost 0 bases and 4 bases, there was a span of 13 bases. Germline V gene sequence: CDR1 SGDLS, CDR2 YYNGEE. The CDR3 here is CASSVGTLGSTEAFF. DNA of the CDR3: TGTGCCAGCAGCGTAGGGACCCTAGGGAGCACTGAAGCTTTCTTT.

The V and J genes are TRBV2 and TRBJ2-1; 7 nucleotides match TRBD2. The germline V gene encodes CDR1 SNHLY and CDR2 FYNNEI. V shed 0 bases and J 6 bases; nucleotides not matched to a gene: 2. The CDR3 is made up of 14 amino acids. The chain's CDR3 is CASSEAGGANEQFF. Here the CDR3 DNA reads TGTGCCAGCAGTGAAGCGGGAGGGGCCAATGAGCAGTTCTTC.

The chain recombines TRBV7-2 with TRBJ2-3; the match to TRBD2 covers 9 bases. This CDR3 is built from 17 residues. Germline loops: CDR1 SGHTA, CDR2 FQGNSA. With V trimmed by 1 base and J by 1 base, 6 bases remained unmatched. The CDR3 sequence is CASSLGATSGGTDTQYF. The DNA for the CDR3 is TGTGCCAGCAGCTTAGGGGCGACTAGCGGAGGCACAGATACGCAGTATTTT.

V is TRBV10-3 and J is TRBJ2-5; D ambiguous. Trimming pared 0 bases from V and 7 bases from J, leaving 12 bases between. The CDR3 sequence is 14 residues long. Per the germline V gene, CDR1 is ENHRY and CDR2 is SYGVKD. The CDR3 nucleotides are TGTGCCATCAGTGAGTCGGAGCTGTTTTCGACCCAGTACTTC. Its protein product is CAISESELFSTQYF.

The chain has TRBV10-3 and TRBJ2-3; 8 nucleotides match TRBD2. Germline V gene sequence: CDR1 ENHRY, CDR2 SYGVKD. V lost 9 bases to trimming and J lost 0 bases; unmatched junction nucleotides: 5. The CDR3 is made up of 14 amino acids. CDR3 region: CAIRSGVSTDTQYF. CDR3 in DNA: TGTGCCATTCGTAGCGGGGTTAGCACAGATACGCAGTATTTT.

This clone occurred many times. V usage is TRBV29-1 and J usage is TRBJ2-3; 9 bases line up with TRBD2. This CDR3 is built from 13 residues. Looked up from germline, CDR1 is SQVTM and CDR2 is ANQGSEA. With 6 bases clipped from V and 4 bases from J, the junction kept 5 bases outside the gene matches. CDR3 region: CSVGTSISDTQYF. The CDR3 nucleotides read TGCAGCGTGGGGACTAGCATATCAGATACGCAGTATTTT.

The chain combines TRBV11-3 with TRBJ2-3; the D is unclear. The V end was cut by 1 base, the J end by 0 bases, with 11 bases between. This CDR3 has 16 amino acids. The germline V gene encodes CDR1 SGHNT and CDR2 YENEEA. The CDR3 region is CASSLGVSTSTDTQYF. The CDR3 DNA reads TGTGCCAGCAGCTTAGGCGTCTCCACTAGCACAGATACGCAGTATTTT.